A single sample is the source of the 9 T cell receptor beta chains below, sequenced in a study of cytomegalovirus exposure and HLA in healthy donors. Using immunoSEQ multiplex PCR, the repertoire was profiled, and TCRdb retains in-frame clones only, with some absent. The sample records about 130,000 clones, roughly nine tenths being singletons. Material: PBMCs. The receptors were sampled from a woman between 18 and 29 years old in good health and CMV-seronegative.

V is TRBV19 and J is TRBJ2-3; 10 positions agree with TRBD2. This CDR3 has 15 amino acids. V shed 6 bases and J 3 bases; nucleotides not matched to a gene: 6. Germline V gene sequence: CDR1 LNHDA, CDR2 SQIVND (reference sequence). CDR3 bases: TGTGCCAGTAGCGGAAGCGGGAGGGGAACAGATACGCAGTATTTT. It yields the protein CASSGSGRGTDTQYF.

V gene TRBV29-1 combines with J gene TRBJ2-7; 10 bases align to TRBD1. The length of the CDR3 is 13 residues. Unmatched junction bases numbered 4, after V lost 3 bases and J lost 5 bases. The germline gives CDR1 SQVTM, CDR2 ANQGSEA. The DNA of the CDR3 is TGCAGCGTTGAGGGACAGGGGAAGAACGAGCAGTACTTC. Its translation is CSVEGQGKNEQYF.

The rearrangement uses TRBV7-2 and TRBJ2-1, with TRBD2 matching 8 bases. The trim removed 5 bases at V and 12 bases at J, leaving 6 bases unmatched. This CDR3 region has 12 residues. Germline values: CDR1 SGHTA, CDR2 FQGNSA. The CDR3 DNA reads as TGTGCCAGCAGCCCCGGGGGGGTCGTGCAGTTCTTC. It translates to CASSPGGVVQFF.

V and J are TRBV6-6 and TRBJ1-1, with D possibly TRBD1 on 5 matching bases. The V and J ends lost 2 bases and 8 bases respectively, with 12 bases between them. The CDR3 runs 13 residues. Per the germline V gene, CDR1 is MNHNY and CDR2 is SVGAGI (reference sequence). The DNA of the CDR3 is TGTGCCAGCAGTTACCCTCGACAGTCAGAAGCTTTCTTT. Translating gives CASSYPRQSEAFF.

The CDR3 sequence: CASSLMGANTGELFF. In DNA form, the CDR3 reads TGTGCCAGCAGCTTAATGGGAGCGAACACCGGGGAGCTGTTTTTT. The V call is TRBV7-8, the J call TRBJ2-2; possibly TRBD2 for D (5 bases). CDR1 is SGHVS and CDR2 is FQNEAQ in the germline V gene. CDR3 length equals 15 residues. V was pared by 2 bases and J by 0 bases, with 7 bases between. Full variable domain (missing parts from reference TRBV7-8 and TRBJ2-2): GAGVSQSPRYKVAKRGQDVALRCDPISGHVSLFWYQQALGQGPEFLTYFQNEAQLDKSGLPSDRFFAERPEGSVSTLKIQRTQQEDSAVYLCASSLMGANTGELFFGEGSRLTVL.

The chain joins TRBV19 to TRBJ2-1, with TRBD1 as a possible D gene (6 bases). Between the trimmed V and J ends, which lost 5 bases and 8 bases, there was a span of 7 bases. CDR1 is LNHDA, CDR2 SQIVND, per germline (reference sequence). CDR3 length: 11 amino acids. CDR3 amino acids: CASSQGYEQFF. CDR3 coding DNA: TGTGCCAGTAGTCAGGGGTATGAGCAGTTCTTC.

The chain joins TRBV7-8 to TRBJ2-7, with D maybe TRBD2 (6 bases). Germline V lookup: CDR1 SGHVS, CDR2 FQNEAQ. This CDR3 has 14 residues. V was cut by 8 bases and J by 4 bases, with 18 bases left in between. The CDR3 DNA is TGTGCCAGCTCCTTGCGGGGATCCACGTACGAGCAGTACTTC. It specifies CASSLRGSTYEQYF.

This chain links TRBV5-4 with TRBJ2-1; 10 nucleotides align to TRBD2. Germline V lookup: CDR1 SGHNT, CDR2 YYREEE (reference sequence). V dropped 3 bases and J dropped 9; count of bases not matched to a gene: 6. This CDR3 is 14 amino acids long. This chain's CDR3 is CASSWGTSAGEQFF. The CDR3, as DNA: TGTGCCAGCAGCTGGGGGACTAGCGCGGGTGAGCAGTTCTTC.

The chain couples TRBV6-6 to TRBJ1-5; D ambiguous. The length of the CDR3 is 14 residues. V shed 6 bases and J shed 5 bases, with 14 bases lying between them. In germline, CDR1 is MNHNY, CDR2 SVGAGI (reference sequence). CDR3 amino acids: CASSELGTHQPQHF. The CDR3, as DNA: TGTGCCAGCAGCGAACTAGGAACACATCAGCCCCAGCATTTT.